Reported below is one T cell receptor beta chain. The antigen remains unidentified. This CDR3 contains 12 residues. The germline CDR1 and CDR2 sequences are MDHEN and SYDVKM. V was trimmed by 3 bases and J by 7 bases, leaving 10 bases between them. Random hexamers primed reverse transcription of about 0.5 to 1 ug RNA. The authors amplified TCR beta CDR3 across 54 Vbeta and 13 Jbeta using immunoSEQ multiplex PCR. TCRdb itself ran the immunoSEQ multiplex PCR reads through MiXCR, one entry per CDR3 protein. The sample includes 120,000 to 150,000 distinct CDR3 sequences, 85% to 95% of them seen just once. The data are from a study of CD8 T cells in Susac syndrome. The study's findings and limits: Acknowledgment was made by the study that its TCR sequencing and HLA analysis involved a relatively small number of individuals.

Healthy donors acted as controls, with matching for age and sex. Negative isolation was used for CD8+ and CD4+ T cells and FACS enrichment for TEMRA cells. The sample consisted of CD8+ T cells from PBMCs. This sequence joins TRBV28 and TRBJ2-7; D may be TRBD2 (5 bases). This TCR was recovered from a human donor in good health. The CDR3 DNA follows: TGTGCCAGCAGTTTTACGGGGAGTGAGCAGTACTTC. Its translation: CASSFTGSEQYF.